One and the same sample provided the 23 T cell receptor beta chains below, sequenced in a study of control samples from healthy donors and cancer patients. TCRdb keeps only in-frame clones here, not all; method: immunoSEQ multiplex PCR. Among 80,000 to 85,000 clones listed, about 88% were seen once. Sequences were obtained from blood. The receptors were sampled from a woman in her 50s in good health.

CDR3 sequence (DNA): TGTGCCAGCAGCTTAGTCAGGGCCGATCAGCCCCAGCATTTT. The encoded protein is CASSLVRADQPQHF. J is TRBJ1-5 and V is TRBV7-8; a possible D gene is TRBD1 (5 bases). Per the germline V gene, CDR1 is SGHVS and CDR2 is FQNEAQ. Between the trimmed V and J ends, which lost 1 base and 5 bases, there was a span of 9 bases. This CDR3 spans 14 amino acids.

This sequence joins TRBV2 and TRBJ1-1; D perhaps matches TRBD1 (6 bases). Germline V gives CDR1 SNHLY, CDR2 FYNNEI. V was pared by 6 bases and J by 2 bases, with 19 bases between. This CDR3 spans 16 amino acids. CDR3 DNA sequence: TGTGCCAGCAGCTGGGGGCTTAACAGCCCTAACACTGAAGCTTTCTTT. Translation: CASSWGLNSPNTEAFF.

The V gene is TRBV3-1 (or the pseudogene TRBV3-2), the J gene TRBJ2-1; TRBD1 is a possible D gene (5 bases). The CDR3 is 13 amino acids. The germline gives CDR1 LGHDT, CDR2 YNNKEL (reference sequence). V lost 3 bases to trimming and J lost 5 bases, with 8 bases between them. CDR3 region: CASSHGAHNEQFF. The CDR3 DNA reads as TGTGCCAGCAGCCATGGGGCGCACAATGAGCAGTTCTTC.

The chain uses TRBV6-5 and TRBJ2-3; D perhaps matches TRBD2 (6 bases). Germline V gene lookup returns CDR1 MNHEY and CDR2 SVGAGI. The germline V and J ends were trimmed by 8 bases and 6 bases, with 18 bases remaining between them. The CDR3 spans 14 residues. In DNA form, the CDR3 reads TGTGCCAGCTATAACCCGCGGGGTGAGGATACGCAGTATTTT. Translating it yields CASYNPRGEDTQYF.

The chain joins TRBV9 to TRBJ1-5; D is perhaps TRBD1 (5 bases). V was cut by 4 bases and J by 6 bases, with 11 bases left in between. This CDR3 comprises 13 residues. Germline lookup yields CDR1 SGDLS and CDR2 YYNGEE. The CDR3 loop reads CASSSSGGQPQHF. The CDR3, as DNA: TGTGCCAGCAGCAGTAGCGGGGGTCAGCCCCAGCATTTT.

This chain uses TRBV21-1 with TRBJ2-1; the table's D call TRBD1 went unverified against the DNA. TRBV21-1 is marked as a pseudogene. CDR3 length: 13 residues. CDR3 in amino acids: CASTGDSYNEQFF. CDR3 coding DNA: TGTGCCAGCACCGGGGACAGCTACAATGAGCAGTTCTTC.

The V call is TRBV5-1, the J call TRBJ2-5, with D uncertain. This CDR3 has 12 amino acids. The germline CDR1 and CDR2 sequences are SGHRS and YFSETQ. V was shortened by 0 bases and J by 5 bases, with 5 bases between the two germline ends. The CDR3 DNA reads as TGCGCCAGCAGCTTGGCAAGGGAGACCCAGTACTTC. Its translation: CASSLARETQYF.

The chain carries TRBV5-8 and TRBJ2-3, with D possibly matching TRBD1 (6 bases). V gave up 4 bases and J gave up 1 base, with 13 bases separating them. The CDR3 runs to 15 residues. Germline V CDR1 and CDR2: SGHTS, YDEGEE. In nucleotides, the CDR3 is TGTGCCAGCAGCCCTGGGACAACCCGCACAGATACGCAGTATTTT. Protein: CASSPGTTRTDTQYF.

The V gene is TRBV12-3 or TRBV12-4, the J gene TRBJ2-5; D is tentatively TRBD1 or TRBD2 (6 bases each). V was cut by 6 bases and J by 7 bases, with 12 bases left in between. This CDR3 has 12 amino acids. This chain's CDR3 is CASSRGPGTQYF. The CDR3, as DNA: TGTGCCAGCAGCCGGGGGCCGGGGACCCAGTACTTC.

The chain recombines TRBV18 with TRBJ2-5; 9 bases are shared with TRBD2. Germline loops: CDR1 KGHSH, CDR2 LQKENI. The CDR3 consists of 15 residues. V shed 3 bases and J 2 bases; nucleotides not matched to a gene: 4. CDR3 residues: CASSPAGGLQETQYF. The CDR3 DNA sequence: TGTGCCAGCTCACCTGCGGGGGGGCTTCAAGAGACCCAGTACTTC.

This clone came up once. V is TRBV12-3 or TRBV12-4 and J is TRBJ1-6; no clear D. This CDR3 spans 13 amino acids. V lost 6 bases and J 6 bases, leaving 9 bases between the germline ends. CDR3 in amino acids: CASSGLINSPLHF. CDR3 sequence (DNA): TGTGCCAGCAGCGGGCTAATTAATTCACCCCTCCACTTT.

The CDR3 sequence is CASSQEGQGGNSPLHF. The CDR3 nucleotides are TGTGCCAGCAGCCAAGAGGGACAGGGGGGGAATTCACCCCTCCACTTT. V is TRBV3-1 (or the pseudogene TRBV3-2) and J is TRBJ1-6, with 11 bases identical to TRBD1. The CDR3 extends over 16 amino acids. Looked up from germline, CDR1 is LGHDT and CDR2 is YNNKEL (reference sequence). Germline trimming cut 0 bases from V and 7 bases from J; bases unmatched to any gene: 2.

This clone was detected only a few times. This chain connects TRBV15 to TRBJ2-7; the D gene is possibly TRBD1 (5 bases). Looked up from germline, CDR1 is LNHNV and CDR2 is YYDKDF (reference sequence). This CDR3 is built from 16 residues. Trimming removed 5 bases at V and 7 bases at J, with 24 bases between. CDR3: CATSSHSAQGQKEQYF. The CDR3 DNA reads as TGTGCCACCAGCTCCCACTCGGCCCAGGGCCAAAAAGAGCAGTACTTC.

This clone was observed once. The chain is built from TRBV7-2 and TRBJ2-1; TRBD2 aligns across 7 bases. Germline V gene data show CDR1 as SGHTA and CDR2 as FQGNSA. CDR3 size: 12 residues. V was pared by 5 bases and J by 7 bases, with 2 bases of the junction left unmatched. The CDR3: CASSRAGNEQFF. In DNA form, the CDR3 reads TGTGCCAGCAGCAGAGCGGGGAATGAGCAGTTCTTC.

This chain joins TRBV6-2 or TRBV6-3 and TRBJ1-5; D might be TRBD1 (5 bases). Germline-derived CDR1 and CDR2 are MNHEY and SVGEGT. This CDR3 contains 15 residues. The V end lost 1 base, the J end lost 5 bases, and 12 bases lay between the germline ends. CDR3 in amino acids: CASSYWRGGYQPQHF. DNA of the CDR3: TGTGCCAGCAGTTACTGGAGGGGCGGGTATCAGCCCCAGCATTTT.

The chain uses TRBV14 and TRBJ1-1; 7 bases are a match to TRBD1. Germline V lookup: CDR1 SGHDN, CDR2 FVKESK. V trimming: 0 bases; J trimming: 7 bases; junction bases outside the gene matches: 5. The CDR3 is made up of 14 amino acids. In DNA, the CDR3 is TGTGCCAGCAGCCAAGATACAGGACAGGTTGAAGCTTTCTTT. Its protein product is CASSQDTGQVEAFF.

CDR3 nucleotides: TGTGCCAGCGGAACAGGGAATGGCAATCAGCCCCAGCATTTT. Translated: CASGTGNGNQPQHF. The V gene is TRBV28, the J gene TRBJ1-5, with a possible D match to TRBD1 (6 bases). CDR1 is MDHEN, CDR2 SYDVKM, per germline. CDR3 size: 14 residues. V was trimmed by 8 bases and J by 2 bases, leaving 13 bases between them. Full variable domain (missing parts from reference TRBV28 and TRBJ1-5): DVKVTQSSRYLVKRTGEKVFLECVQDMDHENMFWYRQDPGLGLRLIYFSYDVKMKEKGDIPEGYSVSREKKERFSLILESASTNQTSMYLCASGTGNGNQPQHFGDGTRLSIL.

The genes are TRBV19 and TRBJ2-2; no clear D gene. The length of the CDR3 is 13 residues. Germline-derived CDR1 and CDR2 are LNHDA and SQIVND (reference sequence). V was trimmed by 9 bases and J by 4 bases, leaving 12 bases between them. The DNA of the CDR3 is TGTGCCAGCAAAGGGCTGGTCACCGGGGAGCTGTTTTTT. Translating gives CASKGLVTGELFF.

This chain connects TRBV2 to TRBJ2-5; maybe TRBD1 (6 bases). Germline CDR1 is SNHLY and CDR2 is FYNNEI. V was cut by 6 bases and J by 1 base, with 12 bases left in between. The CDR3 is made up of 14 amino acids. The DNA of the CDR3 is TGTGCCAGCAGAGCAGACAGGAGCCAAGAGACCCAGTACTTC. Residues: CASRADRSQETQYF.

V usage is TRBV6-5 and J usage is TRBJ2-1; 10 nucleotides agree with TRBD2. The germline V gene encodes CDR1 MNHEY and CDR2 SVGAGI. V lost 5 bases to trimming and J lost 9 bases; unmatched junction nucleotides: 10. CDR3 size: 15 residues. The CDR3 DNA reads as TGTGCCAGCAGTCGTAAAGCGGGGGGGCCGTCTGAGCAGTTCTTC. Translated, it gives CASSRKAGGPSEQFF.

The V and J genes are TRBV9 and TRBJ2-1; D might be TRBD2 (7 bases). CDR3 size: 15 residues. V lost 0 bases and J lost 3, with 10 bases in between. The germline V gene encodes CDR1 SGDLS and CDR2 YYNGEE. CDR3: CASSVAGGLYNEQFF. CDR3 DNA sequence: TGTGCCAGCAGCGTAGCGGGGGGCCTCTACAATGAGCAGTTCTTC.

The rearrangement joins TRBV4-1 to TRBJ1-2; D ambiguous. This CDR3 is 15 amino acids long. The germline gives CDR1 MGHRA, CDR2 YSYEKL. The germline V and J ends were trimmed by 0 bases and 4 bases, with 12 bases remaining between them. The CDR3 DNA sequence: TGCGCCAGCAGCCAAGATGGCTCAGCAGTCTATGGCTACACCTTC. Translated, it gives CASSQDGSAVYGYTF.

The J gene is TRBJ1-2, the V gene TRBV18; a possible D gene is TRBD1 (5 bases). Germline V gives CDR1 KGHSH, CDR2 LQKENI. Trimming removed 1 base from V and 4 bases from J, with 10 bases in between. The CDR3 spans 14 residues. CDR3 sequence: CASSPQGDSYGYTF. In DNA, the CDR3 is TGTGCCAGCTCACCACAAGGAGACAGCTATGGCTACACCTTC.